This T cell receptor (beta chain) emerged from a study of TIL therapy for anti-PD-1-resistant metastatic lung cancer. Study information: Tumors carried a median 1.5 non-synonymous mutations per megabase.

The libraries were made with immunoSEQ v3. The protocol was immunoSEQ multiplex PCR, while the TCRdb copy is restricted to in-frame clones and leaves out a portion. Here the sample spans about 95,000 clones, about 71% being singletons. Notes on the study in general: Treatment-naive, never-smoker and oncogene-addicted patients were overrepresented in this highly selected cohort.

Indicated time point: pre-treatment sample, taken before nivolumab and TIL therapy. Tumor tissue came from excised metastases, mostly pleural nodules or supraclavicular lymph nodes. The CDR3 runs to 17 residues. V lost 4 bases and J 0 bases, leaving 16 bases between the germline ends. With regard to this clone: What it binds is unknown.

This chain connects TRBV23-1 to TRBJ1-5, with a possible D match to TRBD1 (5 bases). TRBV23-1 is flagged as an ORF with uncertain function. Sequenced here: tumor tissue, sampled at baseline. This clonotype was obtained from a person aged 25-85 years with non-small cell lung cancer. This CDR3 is CASSRFPGGSSNQPQHF. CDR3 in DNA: TGCGCCAGCAGTCGTTTTCCCGGGGGTTCTAGCAATCAGCCCCAGCATTTT.